This T cell receptor beta chain was retrieved from a study of blood T cell repertoires in COVID-19. At the level of the study: From the United States, Italy and Spain came samples of acute and convalescent COVID-19. Sample material is recorded as cDNA or gDNA derived from T cells, B-cell-depleted T cells, or PBMCs.

With respect to this clone: The identical CDR3 is also encoded by other nucleotide sequences in the sample.

Authors' methods: The authors estimated nucleated cell counts from reference gene primer amplification. TCRdb's copy holds only in-frame clones and misses some; the assay was immunoSEQ multiplex PCR. V, J and clone size are taken as reported in that table, and D and trimming were inferred from the DNA itself. The table shows more than 90,000 clones, with roughly four fifths occurring only once. CDR3 length: 15 amino acids. Germline-derived CDR1 and CDR2 are LGHDT and YNNKEL (reference sequence). V was clipped by 1 base and J by 4 bases, with 8 bases between them. The clonotype comes from a human donor in a cohort sampled during active COVID-19. The chain couples TRBV3-1 (or the pseudogene TRBV3-2) to TRBJ2-6; D perhaps matches TRBD2 (5 bases). The specimen sequenced was peripheral blood. The chain's CDR3 is CASSQGRAGANVLTF. Written as DNA, the CDR3 is TGTGCCAGCAGCCAAGGGCGGGCGGGGGCCAACGTCCTGACTTTC.